Each of the 24 T cell receptor beta chains below was sequenced from the same sample in a study of technical replicates of blood from several donors. Some clones are missing from TCRdb's copy, which holds only in-frame ones; the method was immunoSEQ multiplex PCR. The data hold tens of thousands of clones, with just under 95% observed a single time. Sample: T cells isolated from PBMCs. The receptors were gathered from a human donor in good health.

V is TRBV5-6 and J is TRBJ1-4; the D gene is possibly TRBD1 (5 bases). The CDR3 contains 15 residues. With 0 bases removed from V and 8 bases from J, the gap between germline ends came to 14 bases. CDR1 and CDR2 (germline): SGHDT, YYEEEE. CDR3 bases: TGTGCCAGCAGCTTGGGTATCAGGGCGACGGAAAAACTGTTTTTT. Its protein is CASSLGIRATEKLFF. Combining the CDR3 with reference TRBV5-6 and TRBJ1-4 gives the whole variable domain DAGVTQSPTHLIKTRGQQVTLRCSPKSGHDTVSWYQQALGQGPQFIFQYYEEEERQRGNFPDRFSGHQFPNYSSELNVNALLLGDSALYLCASSLGIRATEKLFFGSGTQLSVL.

The rearrangement uses TRBV27 and TRBJ1-1, with D possibly matching TRBD1 (5 bases). Between the trimmed V and J ends, which lost 0 bases and 4 bases, there was a span of 12 bases. This CDR3 region has 15 residues. Germline CDR1 and CDR2: MNHEY and SMNVEV (reference sequence). DNA of the CDR3: TGTGCCAGCAGTTTATCGATAGGGGCCGGCACTGAAGCTTTCTTT. It encodes CASSLSIGAGTEAFF.

This chain links TRBV5-1 with TRBJ2-5; D remains ambiguous. CDR1 and CDR2 (germline): SGHRS, YFSETQ. This CDR3 contains 12 residues. Trimming removed 2 bases at V and 3 bases at J, with 5 bases between. The CDR3 coding sequence is TGCGCCAGCAGCTTAACAGAAGAGACCCAGTACTTC. This codes for CASSLTEETQYF.

The rearrangement links TRBV30 to TRBJ1-2, with D hard to call. Germline values: CDR1 GTSNPN, CDR2 SVGIG (reference sequence). V lost 0 bases to trimming and J lost 8 bases, with 10 bases between them. This CDR3 has 12 amino acids. This chain's CDR3 is CAWSVDWAGYTF. The CDR3 bases are TGTGCCTGGAGTGTAGATTGGGCAGGCTACACCTTC.

This chain links TRBV5-1 with TRBJ2-5; 7 nucleotides align to TRBD1. The CDR3 has 16 residues. V was pared by 5 bases and J by 7 bases, with 17 bases of the junction left unmatched. Per the germline V gene, CDR1 is SGHRS and CDR2 is YFSETQ. The CDR3 DNA follows: TGCGCCAGCAGTTTCCGTCGGGACAGATCAATTGGGACCCAGTACTTC. Its translation is CASSFRRDRSIGTQYF.

The V gene is TRBV29-1, the J gene TRBJ2-1; the D gene is possibly TRBD1 (5 bases). Germline CDR1 is SQVTM and CDR2 is ANQGSEA. Trimming removed 4 bases from V and 2 bases from J, with 15 bases in between. This CDR3 is 15 amino acids long. CDR3: CSVVVTARPYNEQFF. In nucleotides, the CDR3 is TGCAGCGTTGTCGTGACAGCCCGTCCCTACAATGAGCAGTTCTTC.

The CDR3 nucleotides read TGTGCCAGCTCACTGCGCTTTGCAACCGGGGAGCTGTTTTTT. Its translation: CASSLRFATGELFF. The V and J genes are TRBV18 and TRBJ2-2; the D is unclear. V shed 4 bases and J shed 5 bases, with 11 bases lying between them. Germline values: CDR1 KGHSH, CDR2 LQKENI. The CDR3 has 14 amino acids. Drawing the rest from reference TRBV18 and TRBJ2-2, the complete variable domain is NAGVMQNPRHLVRRRGQEARLRCSPMKGHSHVYWYRQLPEEGLKFMVYLQKENIIDESGMPKERFSAEFPKEGPSILRIQQVVRGDSAAYFCASSLRFATGELFFGEGSRLTVL.

This clone showed up just once. This CDR3 reads CASSDRGLYGYTF. CDR3 bases: TGTGCCAGCAGTGACAGGGGCCTCTATGGCTACACCTTC. V usage is TRBV2 and J usage is TRBJ1-2, with TRBD1 as a possible D gene (6 bases). Germline V gene sequence: CDR1 SNHLY, CDR2 FYNNEI. The CDR3 is 13 residues long. V lost 3 bases, J lost 4 bases, and 9 bases lay in between.

The V call is TRBV6-6, the J call TRBJ2-7; the match to TRBD2 covers 9 bases. Germline assignment: CDR1 MNHNY and CDR2 SVGAGI (reference sequence). V lost 0 bases, J lost 3 bases, and 6 bases stayed unmatched. The CDR3 is made up of 16 amino acids. CDR3 DNA: TGTGCCAGCAGTTACTCTTTAGCGGGAGTTAACTACGAGCAGTACTTC. Its translation is CASSYSLAGVNYEQYF.

V usage is TRBV7-2 and J usage is TRBJ1-1; perhaps TRBD1 as D (5 bases). V was cut by 10 bases and J by 0 bases, with 9 bases left in between. Germline lookup yields CDR1 SGHTA and CDR2 FQGNSA. This CDR3 spans 12 amino acids. For the CDR3, the DNA is TGTGCCACTTGCAGGGTGAACACTGAAGCTTTCTTT. Amino acid sequence: CATCRVNTEAFF.

The rearrangement links TRBV4-3 to TRBJ2-1; TRBD2 matches 9 bases. The germline V gene has CDR1 LGHNA and CDR2 YSLEER. This CDR3 has 16 residues. Trimming cost V 4 bases and J 8 bases; bases outside gene matches: 12. The CDR3 coding sequence is TGCGCCAGCAGCCTCGAGGGGACTAGCTATTTCCATGAGCAGTTCTTC. Protein sequence: CASSLEGTSYFHEQFF.

A few counts support this clone. The chain links TRBV27 to TRBJ2-7; maybe TRBD2 (5 bases). This CDR3 region has 13 residues. In germline, CDR1 is MNHEY, CDR2 SMNVEV (reference sequence). V was cut by 5 bases and J by 3 bases, with 11 bases left in between. This chain's CDR3 is CASSPRVFYEQYF. CDR3 nucleotide sequence: TGTGCCAGCAGTCCGAGGGTCTTCTACGAGCAGTACTTC.

This rearrangement joins TRBV2 to TRBJ2-7; tentative D call: TRBD2 (6 bases). Trimming pared 2 bases from V and 5 bases from J, leaving 13 bases between. The CDR3 is made up of 14 amino acids. The germline V gene has CDR1 SNHLY and CDR2 FYNNEI. CDR3 protein: CASSEMRGLDEQYF. The CDR3 bases are TGTGCCAGCAGTGAAATGCGGGGTTTGGACGAGCAGTACTTC.

This clone was seen just once. This rearrangement joins TRBV4-3 to TRBJ2-2; TRBD1 might be the D (5 bases). CDR3 length: 16 amino acids. Germline V lookup: CDR1 LGHNA, CDR2 YSLEER. With 2 bases removed from V and 6 bases from J, the gap between germline ends came to 16 bases. This chain's CDR3 is CASSQQGGDRAGELFF. The DNA for the CDR3 is TGCGCCAGCAGCCAACAGGGTGGAGATCGCGCCGGGGAGCTGTTTTTT.

This clone appeared once. This chain uses TRBV5-4 with TRBJ2-1; 11 nucleotides align to TRBD2. With 0 bases clipped from V and 10 bases from J, the junction kept 6 bases outside the gene matches. Germline CDR1 is SGHNT and CDR2 is YYREEE (reference sequence). This CDR3 is 15 amino acids long. The CDR3 spells CASSLVLAGVGEQFF. The CDR3 region has the DNA TGTGCCAGCAGCTTGGTACTAGCGGGAGTTGGAGAGCAGTTCTTC.

This rearrangement joins TRBV19 to TRBJ2-7, with 7 bases that match TRBD1. This CDR3 comprises 15 residues. Germline loops: CDR1 LNHDA, CDR2 SQIVND (reference sequence). V shed 3 bases, J shed 2 bases, and the junction held 7 bases outside the gene matches. DNA for the CDR3: TGTGCCAGTAGTATGGGGACAGTCTCGACCTACGAGCAGTACTTC. Amino acids: CASSMGTVSTYEQYF.

The genes are TRBV20-1 and TRBJ2-1, with D maybe TRBD2 (5 bases). Trimming shortened V by 6 bases and J by 7 bases, and 7 bases separated the two germline ends. The CDR3 is 10 amino acids. The germline V gene has CDR1 DFQATT and CDR2 SNEGSKA (reference sequence). The CDR3 DNA reads as TGCAGTGCCCAGCGGAATGAGCAGTTCTTC. It is translated as CSAQRNEQFF.

V is TRBV27 and J is TRBJ2-2; TRBD2 matches 8 bases. V lost 2 bases and J lost 10; bases outside the gene matches: 18. Germline lookup yields CDR1 MNHEY and CDR2 SMNVEV (reference sequence). This CDR3 has 18 amino acids. The CDR3 nucleotides read TGTGCCAGCAGTTTAACGTCTAGCGGGTCCCCCAAGCAACTGGAGCTGTTTTTT. Translated: CASSLTSSGSPKQLELFF.

V is TRBV27 and J is TRBJ2-7; the D is unclear. CDR1 is MNHEY and CDR2 is SMNVEV in the germline V gene (reference sequence). CDR3 length: 14 residues. V lost 2 bases, J lost 5 bases, and 13 bases lay in between. The CDR3 region is CASSLNPRTNEQYF. As DNA, the CDR3 is TGTGCCAGCAGTTTAAATCCCAGAACTAACGAGCAGTACTTC.

The genes are TRBV15 and TRBJ2-7, with a tentative D call TRBD1 (6 bases). This CDR3 spans 16 amino acids. Germline V gene sequence: CDR1 LNHNV, CDR2 YYDKDF (reference sequence). The V end was cut by 0 bases, the J end by 5 bases, with 17 bases between. The CDR3 DNA follows: TGTGCCACCAGCAGAGAATTTAGGGGGTCCCTCCACGAGCAGTACTTC. This gives the protein CATSREFRGSLHEQYF.

The rearrangement joins TRBV6-6 to TRBJ1-1, with unresolved D. The V and J ends lost 2 bases and 5 bases respectively, with 15 bases between them. Germline V gives CDR1 MNHNY, CDR2 SVGAGI (reference sequence). The CDR3 runs to 15 residues. CDR3 sequence reads: CASSYSPDGRTEAFF. The CDR3 nucleotides are TGTGCCAGCAGTTACAGCCCGGACGGGAGGACTGAAGCTTTCTTT.

The chain combines TRBV11-2 with TRBJ2-7; 7 bases match TRBD1. Looked up from germline, CDR1 is SGHAT and CDR2 is FQNNGV. V shed 5 bases and J 4 bases; nucleotides not matched to a gene: 14. The CDR3 length is 16 residues. The CDR3 region has the DNA TGTGCCAGCAGCAGCTTGGGACAGTCTTTCTCGTACGAGCAGTACTTC. The encoded protein is CASSSLGQSFSYEQYF.

The V gene is TRBV23-1, the J gene TRBJ1-1, with D possibly TRBD1 on 6 matching bases. TRBV23-1 is filed as an ORF, its function uncertain. The V and J ends lost 4 bases and 1 base respectively, with 10 bases between them. This CDR3 contains 14 residues. CDR3 DNA sequence: TGCGCCAGCAGTCTCACGACAGGGAACACTGAAGCTTTCTTT. This encodes CASSLTTGNTEAFF.

The chain couples TRBV6-5 to TRBJ1-2, with 7 nucleotides matching TRBD1. The ends lost 4 bases at V and 6 bases at J; junction bases unmatched: 8. CDR1 and CDR2 (germline): MNHEY, SVGAGI. The CDR3 runs 14 residues. The CDR3 coding sequence is TGTGCCAGCAGTTCCGGACAGGCGAAGCATGGCTACACCTTC. Protein product: CASSSGQAKHGYTF.